The 21 T cell receptor beta chains presented below share a single source sample, sequenced in a study of T cells in women clearing cervical HPV infection. The protocol was immunoSEQ multiplex PCR, while the TCRdb copy is restricted to in-frame clones and leaves out a portion. The record lists around 22,000 clones, of which the ten most abundant hold approximately 3.5%. Material for sequencing was blood buffy coat. Receptors were obtained from a woman aged 18 to 75 with a cervical HPV16 infection that either progressed to CIN3+ or cleared (not recorded which).

Remarks on this clone: Read sequence stops 3 residues before the CDR3 end, and the germline J gene provides the missing end. The chain couples TRBV20-1 to TRBJ1-2; 8 bases match TRBD1. Germline trimming cut 3 bases from V and 4 bases from J; bases unmatched to any gene: 7. The CDR3 has 14 residues. The germline gives CDR1 DFQATT, CDR2 SNEGSKA (reference sequence). Incomplete CDR3 DNA: TGCAGTGCTAGGGAGGACAGGGCCGGCTATGGC. Translating it yields CSAREDRAGYG. The CDR3 in its entirety is CSAREDRAGYGYTF.

Points on this clone: The read is 3 residues too short to cover the CDR3 end, so that end is filled in from the germline J gene. The chain combines TRBV30 with TRBJ2-7; D possibly matches TRBD1 or TRBD2 (5 bases each). Germline V gene lookup returns CDR1 GTSNPN and CDR2 SVGIG (reference sequence). V was cut by 0 bases and J by 1 base, with 10 bases left in between. The CDR3 sequence is 14 residues long. CDR3 DNA (partial): TGTGCCTGGAGTGTACTGAGGGGATCCTACGAG. Translation gives CAWSVLRGSYE. From start to end, the CDR3 is CAWSVLRGSYEQYF.

Remarks on this clone: The CDR3 end lies 3 residues beyond the end of the read and is filled in from the germline J gene. The chain recombines TRBV19 with TRBJ2-1; 8 bases map to TRBD2. This CDR3 has 15 residues. The V gene end was trimmed by 3 bases and the J gene end by 9 bases; junction bases not matched to a gene: 10. The V gene's germline CDR1 is LNHDA and CDR2 SQIVND (reference sequence). Incomplete CDR3 DNA: TGTGCCAGTAGTATCGGACTATTCGCGGGGGGTGAG. Translating it yields CASSIGLFAGGE. The full CDR3 protein is CASSIGLFAGGEQFF.

Worth noting for this clone: The CDR3 end lies 3 residues beyond the end of the read and is filled in from the germline J gene. The chain carries TRBV5-4 and TRBJ1-1; TRBD1 aligns across 8 bases. CDR1 SGHNT and CDR2 YYREEE come from the germline V gene (reference sequence). This CDR3 has 12 residues. V trimming: 3 bases; J trimming: 7 bases; junction bases outside the gene matches: 2. CDR3 DNA (partial): TGTGCCAGCAGCTCCGACAGGGGTGAA. Its protein product is CASSSDRGE. The whole CDR3 sequence is CASSSDRGEAFF.

The sequenced CDR3 bases are TGTGCCAGCAGAGCGGGACAGGGGGCACGAGAGACC. It translates to CASRAGQGARET. The full CDR3 protein is CASRAGQGARETQYF. The genes are TRBV2 and TRBJ2-5; the match to TRBD1 covers 12 bases. The CDR3 goes on 3 residues after the read ends, and that part is filled in from the germline J gene. Germline V gene sequence: CDR1 SNHLY, CDR2 FYNNEI. CDR3 length equals 15 residues. V was clipped by 6 bases and J by 4 bases; unmatched bases: 6.

To note about this clone: The read stops 3 residues short of the end of the CDR3; the missing end is completed from the germline J gene. This chain uses TRBV2 with TRBJ2-7, with 7 bases that match TRBD2. This CDR3 is built from 15 residues. The J segment lost 2 bases and the V segment lost 8 bases, leaving 12 bases of the junction unmatched. The germline CDR1 and CDR2 sequences are SNHLY and FYNNEI. CDR3 DNA, as far as it was read: TGTGCCAGCCGCCGACTCGGGACTATACCCTACGAG. It codes for CASRRLGTIPYE. The full CDR3 is CASRRLGTIPYEQYF.

As for this clone: The CDR3 end lies 3 residues beyond the end of the read and is filled in from the germline J gene. This chain links TRBV5-1 with TRBJ2-1, with 12 nucleotides matching TRBD2. CDR3 length: 15 residues. In germline, CDR1 is SGHRS, CDR2 YFSETQ. The junction had 4 bases not matched to a gene; V was cut back by 3 bases and J by 6 bases. The CDR3 bases that were read are TGCGCCAGCAGCTGGGGGACTAGCGGGTCCAATGAG. It specifies CASSWGTSGSNE. The whole CDR3 is CASSWGTSGSNEQFF.

For this clone: The read terminates 3 residues ahead of where the CDR3 ends, so the germline J gene completes it. The chain joins TRBV6-2 or TRBV6-3 to TRBJ2-2; maybe TRBD2 (6 bases). This CDR3 contains 16 residues. CDR1 is MNHEY and CDR2 is SVGEGT in the germline V gene. V was cut by 7 bases and J by 4 bases, with 19 bases left in between. CDR3 DNA, as far as it was read: TGTGCCAGCACCCTCCTGGGGGGAGCGACCACCGGGGAG. Its translation is CASTLLGGATTGE. The CDR3, in full, reads CASTLLGGATTGELFF.

Points on this clone: The read terminates 3 residues ahead of where the CDR3 ends, so the germline J gene completes it. The chain is built from TRBV6-2 or TRBV6-3 and TRBJ2-1; no clear D gene. Germline CDR1 MNHEY, CDR2 SVGEGT. V lost 6 bases and J lost 1, with 4 bases in between. The CDR3 has 12 amino acids. CDR3 sequence: CASSPSYNEQFF. CDR3 DNA (partial): TGTGCCAGCAGCCCTTCCTACAATGAG.

A note on this clone: The CDR3 is cut off 3 residues early in the read; its end comes from the germline J gene. This chain connects TRBV20-1 to TRBJ1-2, with D unclear. V lost 7 bases and J lost 4, with 13 bases in between. The CDR3 has 12 residues. CDR1 is DFQATT and CDR2 is SNEGSKA in the germline V gene (reference sequence). CDR3 DNA, as far as it was read: TGCAGTGAGAAGGGCCTCGGCTATGGC. Its protein is CSEKGLGYG. The CDR3, in full, reads CSEKGLGYGYTF.

To note about this clone: The read ends 3 residues shy of where the CDR3 ends; the end is completed using the germline J gene. The gene calls are TRBV5-1 and TRBJ1-2, with D perhaps matching TRBD1 (5 bases). CDR1 SGHRS and CDR2 YFSETQ come from the germline V gene. Between the trimmed V and J ends, which lost 4 bases and 4 bases, there was a span of 11 bases. The CDR3 loop spans 13 amino acids. The DNA read from the CDR3 is TGCGCCAGCAGCGGGGGGAGACTCTATGGC. Translation: CASSGGRLYG. The entire CDR3 protein reads CASSGGRLYGYTF.

With regard to this clone: The read halts 3 residues ahead of the CDR3 end, with the missing end drawn from the germline J gene. The chain combines TRBV7-2 with TRBJ2-5, with D perhaps matching TRBD1 (6 bases). The CDR3 has 14 residues. Trimming cost V 6 bases and J 1 base, with 12 bases left between them. Germline loops: CDR1 SGHTA, CDR2 FQGNSA. The part of the CDR3 DNA that was read is TGTGCCAGCAGTCTATGGGACACCCAAGAGACC. Translation gives CASSLWDTQET. From start to end, the CDR3 is CASSLWDTQETQYF.

Points on this clone: The CDR3 end is not reached by the read, which stops 3 residues before it; the germline J gene fills it in. The V and J genes are TRBV11-2 and TRBJ1-3, with D unclear. CDR3 length: 14 residues. Trimming cost V 5 bases and J 0 bases, with 8 bases left between them. Germline CDR1 is SGHAT and CDR2 is FQNNGV. The CDR3 sequence: CASSTSHSGNTIYF. The CDR3 bases that were read are TGTGCCAGCAGCACCAGTCACTCTGGAAACACC.

A word on this clone: Coverage ceases 3 residues before the CDR3 finishes, and the germline J gene fills in the end. The rearrangement uses TRBV5-4 and TRBJ2-1, with 7 bases matching TRBD2. J was trimmed by 9 bases and V by 4 bases; bases with no gene match: 13. The CDR3 extends over 15 amino acids. CDR1 and CDR2 (germline): SGHNT, YYREEE (reference sequence). The CDR3 protein is CASSMDPEWGGEQFF. The sequenced part of the CDR3 DNA is TGTGCCAGCAGCATGGACCCGGAGTGGGGGGGTGAG.

In regard to this clone: The read halts 3 residues ahead of the CDR3 end, with the missing end drawn from the germline J gene. The gene calls are TRBV10-2 and TRBJ1-3; 7 bases align to TRBD1. The V gene's germline CDR1 is WSHSY and CDR2 SAAADI. V was pared by 2 bases and J by 4 bases, with 5 bases of the junction left unmatched. This CDR3 spans 15 amino acids. The sequenced CDR3 bases are TGCGCCAGCAGTGAGCAGACAGGGTCCGGAAACACC. This codes for CASSEQTGSGNT. The entire CDR3 is CASSEQTGSGNTIYF.

The CDR3 protein is CASSSLRALSTEAFF. CDR3 DNA, as far as it was read: TGTGCCAGCAGCTCCTTGAGGGCATTGAGTACTGAA. The chain recombines TRBV11-2 with TRBJ1-1; D not certain. The read ends 3 residues shy of where the CDR3 ends; the end is completed using the germline J gene. V lost 4 bases, J lost 5 bases, and 17 bases lay in between. Germline-derived CDR1 and CDR2 are SGHAT and FQNNGV. The CDR3 is 15 amino acids.

Remarks on this clone: The CDR3 end falls 3 residues outside the read, so it is completed with the germline J gene. The V gene is TRBV19, the J gene TRBJ2-4; TRBD1 is a possible D gene (7 bases). V shed 3 bases and J shed 1 base, with 10 bases lying between them. CDR3 length: 15 residues. Per the germline V gene, CDR1 is LNHDA and CDR2 is SQIVND (reference sequence). The sequenced part of the CDR3 DNA is TGTGCCAGTAGTATGGCGGGACAGGCCAAAAACATT. It specifies CASSMAGQAKNI. The whole CDR3 reads CASSMAGQAKNIQYF.

On this clone: From the germline J gene comes the end of the CDR3, since the read stops 3 residues before it. The chain uses TRBV30 and TRBJ2-7; no clear D. The CDR3 consists of 14 residues. From germline, CDR1 is GTSNPN and CDR2 SVGIG (reference sequence). Between the trimmed V and J ends, which lost 3 bases and 5 bases, there was a span of 17 bases. The CDR3 loop reads CAWRNKGSVNEQYF. The CDR3 bases that were read are TGTGCCTGGAGGAACAAAGGGTCTGTAAACGAG.

Concerning this clone: The CDR3 extends 3 residues past the end of the read, so its final part is completed from the germline J gene. The chain joins TRBV6-1 to TRBJ2-2; D gene ambiguous. Trimming left V 3 bases short and J 1 base short, with 6 bases between. There are 14 residues in the CDR3. CDR1 is MNHNS and CDR2 is SASEGT in the germline V gene. Partial CDR3 DNA: TGTGCCAGCAGTGACTTACAGAACACCGGGGAG. Translating it yields CASSDLQNTGE. The CDR3 in its entirety is CASSDLQNTGELFF.

Note on this clone: The DNA ends 3 residues before the CDR3 does, and the rest of the CDR3 is filled in from the germline J gene. The genes are TRBV18 and TRBJ2-2; D uncertain. The CDR3 length is 16 residues. The ends were cut back, 3 bases at V and 6 bases at J, with 17 bases in the middle. Germline V lookup: CDR1 KGHSH, CDR2 LQKENI. The CDR3 bases that were read are TGTGCCAGCTCACCGGTTCCGGGTTTGATTCCCGGGGAG. Encoded protein: CASSPVPGLIPGE. The whole CDR3 reads CASSPVPGLIPGELFF.

With respect to this clone: Read sequence stops 3 residues before the CDR3 end, and the germline J gene provides the missing end. The chain recombines TRBV6-1 with TRBJ1-4; no definite D call. The V and J ends lost 4 bases and 6 bases respectively, with 12 bases between them. The CDR3 is made up of 14 amino acids. CDR1 and CDR2 (germline): MNHNS, SASEGT. The CDR3 reads CASSGRGSDEKLFF. CDR3 DNA, as far as it was read: TGTGCCAGCAGTGGCCGGGGTTCGGATGAAAAA.